Measured by frequency, the clone carrying this TCR beta chain is medium-sized (0.01 to 0.1%). Multiplex touch-down PCR amplified TRB using TRB-A and TRB-B pools in one tube. TCRdb reprocessed the multiplex PCR reads, with one entry per CDR3 protein and no DNA. Across over 400 distinct CDR3 sequences, the top ten clones capture 50% to 65% of the sample. Each sample's input was around 250 ng genomic DNA, roughly 38,000 genome equivalents. Controls with untreated chronic lymphocytic leukemia and no autoimmune cytopenia averaged around 67 years, median about 60 years. This sample is part of a study of T cell clusters in autoimmune cytopenias. The CDR3 runs 16 residues. The germline V gene has CDR1 SGHRS and CDR2 YFSETQ. These data are also associated with another study on T cell repertoires in aging, cancer and after chemotherapy.

Sequenced sample: peripheral blood. The source is a human donor with chronic lymphocytic leukemia. The V call is TRBV5-1, the J call TRBJ2-1; TCRdb outputs TRBD2, but without DNA this stays unchecked. CDR3 protein: CASSPPGTSGGDEQFF. Filled out from reference TRBV5-1 and TRBJ2-1, the complete variable domain reads KAGVTQTPRYLIKTRGQQVTLSCSPISGHRSVSWYQQTPGQGLQFLFEYFSETQRNKGNFPGRFSGRQFSNSRSEMNVSTLELGDSALYLCASSPPGTSGGDEQFFGPGTRLTVL.